This T cell receptor (beta chain) was recorded in a study of radiotherapy plus CTLA-4 blockade in lung cancer. On the study more broadly: Objective responses were observed in around 17% of patients, and disease control was achieved by about 30%. Overall study results and limits: Reports state that early shifts in blood T cell clones, with interferon-beta, best predicted response.

This CDR3 is built from 15 residues. After removal of 3 bases from V and 6 bases from J, the junction contained 8 bases not matched to a gene. Germline V gene sequence: CDR1 MDHEN, CDR2 SYDVKM. This table comes from immunoSEQ multiplex PCR, and its TCRdb copy is limited to in-frame clones, with some not included. The sample contains about 28,000 clones, roughly 83% of which appear only once. With respect to this clone: What it binds is not known.

The specimen comprised peripheral blood, sampled from a patient treated with radiotherapy plus ipilimumab. The V call is TRBV28, the J call TRBJ1-5, with 7 bases fitting TRBD1. This clonotype was sampled from a human donor with non-small cell lung cancer that progressed on radiotherapy plus ipilimumab. The CDR3 DNA reads TGTGCCAGCAGTTTGTGGCAGGGGGGGAGTCAGCCCCAGCATTTT. Translated, it gives CASSLWQGGSQPQHF.